This T cell receptor beta chain was recovered during a study of metastatic and nonmetastatic thyroid tumors. As for the study in general: Repertoire data that came from the blood and tumor or nodule tissue of malignant and benign thyroid patients were compared.

The CDR3 has 14 amino acids. The V gene end was trimmed by 6 bases and the J gene end by 2 bases; junction bases not matched to a gene: 7. In germline, CDR1 is LNHDA, CDR2 SQIVND (reference sequence). TCRdb re-clonotyped the PCR reads via MiXCR. The sample lists some 18,000 clones, over 20% occurring once. This clone was seen many times. Before thyroid surgery, none of the patients had received any treatment. Material: tumor tissue. This sequence originates from a male donor with papillary thyroid cancer or a benign thyroid nodule (not recorded which). Some clones in this sample may be carry-over from other donors' samples. The V gene is TRBV19, the J gene TRBJ2-7, with 7 bases matching TRBD1. The CDR3 sequence is CASSRQGSTYEQYF. The DNA of the CDR3 is TGTGCCAGTAGCAGACAGGGAAGCACCTACGAGCAGTACTTC. Drawing the rest from reference TRBV19 and TRBJ2-7, the complete variable domain is DGGITQSPKYLFRKEGQNVTLSCEQNLNHDAMYWYRQDPGQGLRLIYYSQIVNDFQKGDIAEGYSVSREKKESFPLTVTSAQKNPTAFYLCASSRQGSTYEQYFGPGTRLTVT.